What follows are 20 T cell receptor beta chains derived from one specimen sequenced in a study of T-cell reconstitution after alpha-beta-depleted transplantation in children. Unique molecular identifiers were used in preparing the TCRbeta library. TCRdb itself ran the PCR reads through MiXCR, one entry per CDR3 protein. This repertoire shows about 500,000 distinct CDR3 sequences, 9.5% to 12% found once; its top ten account for approximately 15%. The starting material was PBMCs, mostly from graft donor cells, obtained 180 days after TCRalphabeta/CD19-depleted stem cell transplant. The receptors come from a female patient between 2 and 15 years old who had a stem cell transplant for aplastic anemia, so the T cells may come from the graft donor.

This clonotype occurred a few times. The V gene is TRBV29-1, the J gene TRBJ2-5; D may be TRBD1 or TRBD2 (6 bases each). The CDR3 has 14 residues. Per germline, CDR1 SQVTM and CDR2 ANQGSEA. Trimming stripped 6 bases from V and 2 bases from J, with 16 bases between. The CDR3 here is CSVPRGVGQETQYF. Written as DNA, the CDR3 is TGCAGCGTGCCGAGGGGGGTCGGTCAAGAGACCCAGTACTTC.

The chain carries TRBV9 and TRBJ1-3, with a tentative D call TRBD1 (5 bases). The CDR3 sequence is 18 residues long. Trimming stripped 3 bases from V and 0 bases from J, with 19 bases between. Germline V gives CDR1 SGDLS, CDR2 YYNGEE. CDR3 amino acids: CASSAPPGPIFSGNTIYF. CDR3 coding DNA: TGTGCCAGCAGCGCACCTCCGGGACCCATTTTCTCTGGAAACACCATATATTTT. The whole variable domain, filled in from reference TRBV9 and TRBJ1-3, reads DSGVTQTPKHLITATGQRVTLRCSPRSGDLSVYWYQQSLDQGLQFLIQYYNGEERAKGNILERFSAQQFPDLHSELNLSSLELGDSALYFCASSAPPGPIFSGNTIYFGEGSWLTVV.

A few counts support this clonotype. The chain is built from TRBV5-1 and TRBJ2-6; tentative D call: TRBD2 (6 bases). Germline values: CDR1 SGHRS, CDR2 YFSETQ. The CDR3 contains 15 residues. V gave up 4 bases and J gave up 0 bases, with 8 bases separating them. CDR3 protein: CASSVGSSGANVLTF. In nucleotides, the CDR3 is TGCGCCAGCAGCGTCGGGAGCTCTGGGGCCAACGTCCTGACTTTC.

The gene calls are TRBV6-1 and TRBJ2-6; a possible D gene is TRBD2 (5 bases). This CDR3 is built from 18 residues. Germline CDR1 reads MNHNS; CDR2 reads SASEGT. V was clipped by 8 bases and J by 0 bases, with 20 bases between them. This chain's CDR3 is CASRGRGDWSSGANVLTF. The CDR3 DNA reads TGTGCCAGCCGCGGACGGGGAGACTGGAGCTCTGGGGCCAACGTCCTGACTTTC.

This sequence joins TRBV19 and TRBJ1-5, with D hard to call. Germline CDR1 and CDR2: LNHDA and SQIVND (reference sequence). With 0 bases removed from V and 2 bases from J, the gap between germline ends came to 5 bases. This CDR3 comprises 14 residues. CDR3 coding DNA: TGTGCCAGTAGTATAGACGGGGGCAATCAGCCCCAGCATTTT. Translated, it gives CASSIDGGNQPQHF.

The V call is TRBV4-3, the J call TRBJ2-1, with 11 bases lining up with TRBD2. With 5 bases clipped from V and 7 bases from J, the junction kept 19 bases outside the gene matches. Germline V gene data show CDR1 as LGHNA and CDR2 as YSLEER. The CDR3 covers 19 residues. Here the CDR3 reads CASSEGAMVLAGVGNEQFF. The CDR3 DNA follows: TGCGCCAGCAGCGAAGGGGCAATGGTACTAGCGGGAGTTGGGAATGAGCAGTTCTTC.

The J gene is TRBJ2-1, the V gene TRBV28; D perhaps matches TRBD2 (6 bases). Trimming took off 3 bases at V and 0 bases at J, with 18 bases between the two ends. CDR1 and CDR2 (germline): MDHEN, SYDVKM. CDR3 length: 18 residues. This chain's CDR3 is CASSFPLASRRSYNEQFF. The CDR3 DNA reads as TGTGCCAGCAGTTTCCCCCTAGCGTCCCGGCGCTCCTACAATGAGCAGTTCTTC.

This clonotype occurred a few times. The chain joins TRBV12-3 or TRBV12-4 to TRBJ1-2; D ambiguous. Trimming stripped 3 bases from V and 2 bases from J, with 7 bases between. This CDR3 is built from 13 residues. Written as DNA, the CDR3 is TGTGCCAGCAGTTTTTGGAGAAACTATGGCTACACCTTC. It is translated as CASSFWRNYGYTF.

The chain uses TRBV5-4 and TRBJ2-1; 8 positions agree with TRBD2. Germline CDR1 SGHNT, CDR2 YYREEE (reference sequence). CDR3 length equals 15 residues. V dropped 4 bases and J dropped 1; count of bases not matched to a gene: 4. CDR3: CASSTLAGSYNEQFF. CDR3 sequence (DNA): TGTGCCAGCAGCACCCTAGCGGGTTCCTACAATGAGCAGTTCTTC.

This clonotype was recorded a few times. The chain joins TRBV2 to TRBJ1-1; 9 nucleotides match TRBD1. The germline gives CDR1 SNHLY, CDR2 FYNNEI. The CDR3 runs to 14 residues. Unmatched junction bases numbered 8, after V lost 10 bases and J lost 2 bases. The CDR3 sequence is CATTGDRVNTEAFF. CDR3 bases: TGTGCCACTACGGGGGACAGGGTCAACACTGAAGCTTTCTTT.

In its sample, this clonotype was seen many times. The chain has TRBV28 and TRBJ2-7, with TRBD2 identical over 11 bases. J lost 6 bases, V lost 5 bases, and 15 bases had no gene match. The germline V gene has CDR1 MDHEN and CDR2 SYDVKM. CDR3 length: 17 residues. This CDR3 is CASSPFKTSGTVGEQYF. CDR3 bases: TGTGCCAGCAGTCCCTTCAAGACTAGCGGGACGGTCGGCGAGCAGTACTTC.

In this sample, this clonotype turned up a few times. The chain is built from TRBV15 and TRBJ1-1; no reliable D call. The CDR3 contains 15 residues. Trimming removed 0 bases from V and 0 bases from J, with 8 bases in between. Germline CDR1 reads LNHNV; CDR2 reads YYDKDF (reference sequence). The CDR3 DNA is TGTGCCACCAGCAGAGATTTTCCGGTGAACACTGAAGCTTTCTTT. It encodes CATSRDFPVNTEAFF. The full variable domain, its missing parts supplied by reference TRBV15 and TRBJ1-1, is DAMVIQNPRYQVTQFGKPVTLSCSQTLNHNVMYWYQQKSSQAPKLLFHYYDKDFNNEADTPDNFQSRRPNTSFCFLDIRSPGLGDTAMYLCATSRDFPVNTEAFFGQGTRLTVV.

The chain employs TRBV18 and TRBJ2-7; D gene unclear. Trimming shortened V by 3 bases and J by 2 bases, and 11 bases separated the two germline ends. Per germline, CDR1 KGHSH and CDR2 LQKENI. CDR3 size: 14 residues. The CDR3 DNA follows: TGTGCCAGCTCACCGTCGGGCAGAACCTACGAGCAGTACGTC. Translated, it gives CASSPSGRTYEQYV.

The chain uses TRBV6-4 and TRBJ2-1, with D tentatively TRBD2 (6 bases). The V gene's germline CDR1 is MRHNA and CDR2 SNTAGT. Trimming took off 4 bases at V and 8 bases at J, with 18 bases between the two ends. CDR3 length equals 15 residues. The CDR3 here is CASSVFSRRADEQFF. The CDR3 DNA is TGTGCCAGCAGTGTATTTAGCAGGAGGGCCGATGAGCAGTTCTTC.

The chain employs TRBV30 and TRBJ2-3; D not resolved. Trimming cost V 0 bases and J 2 bases, with 9 bases left between them. Germline CDR1 GTSNPN, CDR2 SVGIG (reference sequence). The CDR3 covers 14 residues. The CDR3 spells CAWSVASTTDTQYF. CDR3 bases: TGTGCCTGGAGTGTGGCCTCAACCACAGATACGCAGTATTTT.

This clonotype was counted between two and nine times. CDR3 DNA sequence: TGTGCCAGCAAGCTTCGGGCTGAGCAGTTCTTC. It yields the protein CASKLRAEQFF. The chain employs TRBV6-2 or TRBV6-3 and TRBJ2-1; D is ambiguous. V dropped 7 bases and J dropped 9 bases, with 10 bases sitting between them. The germline gives CDR1 MNHEY, CDR2 SVGEGT. The CDR3 extends over 11 amino acids.

This clonotype turned up a few times. J is TRBJ2-7 and V is TRBV18, with 9 bases that match TRBD1. This CDR3 has 15 amino acids. V dropped 3 bases and J dropped 6; count of bases not matched to a gene: 9. The germline gives CDR1 KGHSH, CDR2 LQKENI. In DNA form, the CDR3 reads TGTGCCAGCTCACCGGACAGGGGACCTAGTGCCGAGCAGTACGTC. Translating gives CASSPDRGPSAEQYV.

The chain couples TRBV7-2 to TRBJ2-3; D might be TRBD1 (7 bases). The CDR3 spans 17 residues. Looked up from germline, CDR1 is SGHTA and CDR2 is FQGNSA. V shed 4 bases and J shed 4 bases, with 21 bases lying between them. The CDR3 region is CASSSSPGGFSADTQYF. DNA for the CDR3: TGTGCCAGCAGCTCGTCACCAGGGGGGTTTAGCGCAGATACGCAGTATTTT.

This chain uses TRBV6-1 with TRBJ1-2; a weak D match, TRBD1 (6 bases). Trimming removed 6 bases from V and 8 bases from J, with 28 bases in between. This CDR3 has 17 amino acids. The germline gives CDR1 MNHNS, CDR2 SASEGT. The CDR3 reads CASRNVRGGGTTVGYTF. The CDR3 DNA reads TGTGCCAGCAGAAACGTCCGCGGAGGGGGAACCACGGTGGGCTACACCTTC.

This clonotype was observed at least ten times. J is TRBJ2-7 and V is TRBV29-1, with 9 bases that match TRBD2. V gave up 1 base and J gave up 6 bases; unmatched junction bases: 7. Germline CDR1 is SQVTM and CDR2 is ANQGSEA. The CDR3 has 14 amino acids. This chain's CDR3 is CSVEVPGLAGEQYF. CDR3 in DNA: TGCAGCGTTGAAGTTCCGGGACTAGCAGGCGAGCAGTACTTC.